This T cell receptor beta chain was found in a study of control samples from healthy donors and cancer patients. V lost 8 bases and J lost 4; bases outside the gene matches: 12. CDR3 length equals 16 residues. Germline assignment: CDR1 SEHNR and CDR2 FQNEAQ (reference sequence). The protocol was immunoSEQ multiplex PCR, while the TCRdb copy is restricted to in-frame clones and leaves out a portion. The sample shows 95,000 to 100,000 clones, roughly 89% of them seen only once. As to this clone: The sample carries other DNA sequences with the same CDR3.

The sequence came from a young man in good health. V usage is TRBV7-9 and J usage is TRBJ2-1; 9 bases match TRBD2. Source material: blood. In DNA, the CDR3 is TGTGCCAGCCGGGGAGGGGCGGGAGGGGTTTACAATGAGCAGTTCTTC. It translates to CASRGGAGGVYNEQFF.